This entry concerns a single T cell receptor (beta chain). Profiled with immunoSEQ multiplex PCR; TCRdb holds only in-frame clones, not every one. The sample yields 2 million to 3 million clones, more than 85% seen once. The sample comes from a study of shared clonotypes between healthy human individuals. Study context: Each donor's CD8 memory used one plate, CD8 naive two, each CD4 subset three.

Germline CDR1 reads SGHDT; CDR2 reads YYEEEE. The CDR3 covers 11 residues. With 4 bases removed from V and 6 bases from J, the gap between germline ends came to 7 bases. The sequence was collected from a man between 18 and 35 years old in good health. Some clones in this sample may be carry-over from other donors' samples. The chain uses TRBV5-6 and TRBJ1-2; D is unresolved. The source material was naive CD4+ T cells from PBMCs. As for subset: CD45RA+ positively selected. Here the CDR3 DNA reads TGTGCCAGCAGCCACAGAGATGGCTACACCTTC. Its translation: CASSHRDGYTF.